These T cell receptor beta chains were read from a single sample in a study of regulatory T cells in long-lasting Graves disease. TCRdb called the multiplex PCR reads again in MiXCR, with one record for every CDR3 protein. In the table there are 540,000 or so distinct CDR3 sequences, roughly 14% of which are singletons. The data also belong to a second study, concerning T cells in Graves' hyperthyroidism and ophthalmopathy.

The sequenced sample was peripheral blood mononuclear cells (PBMCs), obtained at new diagnosis, from a patient treated with antithyroid drugs. Every receptor here comes from a man aged 25-45 years with Graves disease. Both conserved end residues are part of each CDR3. D genes are given only for firm matches. Clone size is stated in some rows and not others, as once, few, many or a class when expanded.

d_gene,v_gene,len,abundance,j_gene,CDR3aa,CDR3nt
TRBD2,TRBV2,13,many,TRBJ2-5,CASRNGLAGEGYF,TGTGCCAGCAGAAACGGACTAGCGGGAGAGGGCTACTTC
TRBD1,TRBV12-3/TRBV12-4,12,many,TRBJ1-3,CASSDRGNTIYF,TGTGCCAGCAGTGACAGGGGTAACACCATATATTTT
.,TRBV11-2,19,many,TRBJ2-3,CASSLRLTPLGTSTDTQYF,TGTGCCAGCAGCTTGCGCCTTACCCCCTTGGGAACTAGCACAGATACGCAGTATTTT
TRBD1,TRBV2,14,many,TRBJ1-5,CASKWDRANQPQHF,TGTGCCAGCAAGTGGGACAGGGCAAATCAGCCCCAGCATTTT
.,TRBV12-3/TRBV12-4,15,many,TRBJ2-1,CASSRARGIYNEQFF,TGTGCCAGCAGCCGGGCGCGCGGGATCTACAATGAGCAGTTCTTC
TRBD2,TRBV5-5,17,many,TRBJ2-3,CASWEDMAGGRADTQYF,TGTGCCAGCTGGGAAGACATGGCGGGAGGGCGGGCAGATACGCAGTATTTT
.,TRBV3-1,12,few,TRBJ2-7,CASSQAGFEQYF,TGTGCCAGCAGCCAAGCTGGATTTGAGCAGTACTTC
TRBD2,TRBV19,15,.,TRBJ2-1,CASSMGSGSAGEQFF,TGTGCCAGTAGTATGGGTAGCGGGAGTGCAGGGGAGCAGTTCTTC
.,TRBV13,15,many,TRBJ2-7,CASSPSSGSSYEQYF,TGTGCCAGCAGCCCCAGTAGTGGGAGCTCCTACGAGCAGTACTTC
.,TRBV18,15,many,TRBJ2-7,CASSPLDLSRGEQYF,TGTGCCAGCTCACCACTAGACTTGTCCAGAGGCGAGCAGTACTTC
TRBD2,TRBV7-9,18,.,TRBJ2-5,CASSTGGGGSGRQETQYF,TGTGCCAGCAGTACAGGAGGGGGGGGCAGCGGGAGGCAAGAGACCCAGTACTTC
.,TRBV6-2/TRBV6-3,13,many,TRBJ2-5,CASSYSWQETQYF,TGTGCCAGCAGTTACTCGTGGCAAGAGACCCAGTACTTC
TRBD2,TRBV6-1,13,.,TRBJ2-5,CASIPSGRETQYF,TGTGCCAGCATTCCTAGCGGGAGGGAGACCCAGTACTTC
.,TRBV9,12,many,TRBJ1-2,CASSSSTEGYTF,TGTGCCAGCAGCTCCTCGACAGAAGGCTACACCTTC
.,TRBV18,14,few,TRBJ2-3,CVSLTSRNTDTQYF,TGTGTCAGTCTCACTAGCCGTAACACAGATACGCAGTATTTT
.,TRBV27,13,many,TRBJ2-3,CASSLTDGHTQYF,TGTGCCAGCAGTCTTACAGACGGACATACGCAGTATTTT
.,TRBV29-1,13,few,TRBJ1-3,CSVRRDSGNTIYF,TGCAGCGTTAGGCGGGACTCTGGAAACACCATATATTTT
TRBD2,TRBV6-1,13,many,TRBJ2-5,CASSQREWETQYF,TGTGCCAGCTCCCAGCGGGAGTGGGAGACCCAGTACTTC
TRBD1,TRBV5-6,17,few,TRBJ1-2,CASSPRLPGQGGYGYTF,TGTGCCAGCAGCCCGAGACTTCCGGGACAGGGGGGCTATGGCTACACCTTC
.,TRBV28,12,.,TRBJ2-7,CASSLTSYEQCF,TGTGCCAGCAGTTTAACCTCCTACGAGCAGTGCTTC
.,TRBV24-1,12,many,TRBJ2-1,CATSDGANEQFF,TGTGCCACCAGTGATGGGGCAAATGAGCAGTTCTTC
TRBD1,TRBV5-1,14,few,TRBJ2-3,CASSITGATDTQYF,TGCGCCAGCAGTATTACAGGGGCCACAGATACGCAGTATTTT
.,TRBV20-1,12,many,TRBJ2-3,CSASDDTDTQYF,TGCAGCGCGAGCGACGACACAGATACGCAGTATTTT
TRBD2,TRBV7-9,16,many,TRBJ2-1,CASSLSLSGSYNEQFF,TGTGCCAGCAGCTTATCCCTTAGCGGGAGCTACAATGAGCAGTTCTTC
.,TRBV24-1,12,many,TRBJ1-4,CATSDGNEKLFF,TGTGCCACCAGTGACGGGAATGAAAAACTGTTTTTT
TRBD2,TRBV13,14,.,TRBJ2-7,CAGSLVGRDAEQYF,TGTGCCGGCAGCTTAGTCGGGAGGGATGCCGAGCAGTACTTC
TRBD1,TRBV18,13,few,TRBJ2-7,CASSPTGKDEQYF,TGTGCCAGCTCACCGACAGGGAAGGACGAGCAGTACTTC
.,TRBV19,14,few,TRBJ1-1,CASSIAGWNTEAFF,TGTGCCAGTAGTATCGCAGGTTGGAACACTGAAGCTTTCTTT
TRBD1,TRBV27,17,.,TRBJ2-1,CASSLGTGLAEYNEQFF,TGTGCCAGCAGTTTGGGGACAGGGCTAGCGGAGTACAATGAGCAGTTCTTC
.,TRBV5-1,15,many,TRBJ1-2,CASSLDTAIGYGYTF,TGCGCCAGCAGCCTTGACACCGCAATTGGGTATGGCTACACCTTC
TRBD2,TRBV4-2,13,.,TRBJ2-7,CASSPSGGAEQYF,TGTGCCAGCAGCCCTTCGGGGGGGGCCGAGCAGTACTTC
.,TRBV28,15,many,TRBJ2-1,CASSLSGKPYNEQFF,TGTGCCAGCAGTTTATCGGGGAAACCCTACAATGAGCAGTTCTTC
TRBD1,TRBV20-1,17,.,TRBJ2-3,CSAINSRDRGAGDTQYF,TGCAGTGCTATCAACAGCCGGGACAGGGGGGCAGGAGATACGCAGTATTTT
.,TRBV20-1,13,many,TRBJ1-1,CSASRGKVTEAFF,TGCAGTGCCTCGAGGGGCAAGGTCACTGAAGCTTTCTTT
.,TRBV6-1,15,many,TRBJ2-5,CASRASGARQETQYF,TGTGCCAGCAGAGCCTCGGGTGCAAGACAAGAGACCCAGTACTTC
TRBD2,TRBV7-3,16,many,TRBJ2-2,CASSPRTSPSTGELFF,TGTGCCAGCAGCCCTAGGACTAGTCCGAGCACCGGGGAGCTGTTTTTT
.,TRBV12-3/TRBV12-4,15,many,TRBJ1-6,CASSSRATINSPLHF,TGTGCCAGCAGTTCCCGGGCGACAATTAATTCACCCCTCCACTTT
TRBD1,TRBV6-2/TRBV6-3,16,many,TRBJ2-7,CASSYLTGGAGYEQYF,TGTGCCAGCAGTTACCTCACAGGGGGCGCCGGCTACGAGCAGTACTTC
TRBD1,TRBV10-3,14,.,TRBJ1-1,CAISAGQGGTEASF,TGTGCCATCAGTGCCGGACAGGGAGGCACTGAAGCTTCCTTT
.,TRBV6-5,15,many,TRBJ1-5,CASSSTGGGGQPQHF,TGTGCCAGCAGTTCCACGGGGGGGGGGGGTCAGCCCCAGCATTTT
.,TRBV12-3/TRBV12-4,14,many,TRBJ2-1,CASTKQGGLNEQFF,TGTGCCAGTACTAAACAAGGTGGGCTCAATGAGCAGTTCTTC
.,TRBV13,14,.,TRBJ2-1,CASSLVPEVGEQFF,TGTGCCAGCAGCTTAGTTCCCGAGGTGGGTGAGCAGTTCTTC
TRBD1,TRBV2,13,many,TRBJ1-1,CASRDIQGTEAFF,TGTGCCAGCAGAGACATACAGGGGACTGAAGCTTTCTTT
.,TRBV5-1,15,few,TRBJ2-2,CASSLYGSWTGELFF,TGCGCCAGCAGCTTGTACGGATCTTGGACCGGGGAGCTGTTTTTT
.,TRBV24-1,12,few,TRBJ1-1,CATREGDTEAFF,TGTGCCACCAGGGAAGGGGACACTGAAGCTTTCTTT
.,TRBV19,13,.,TRBJ1-5,CASIRTAGQPQHF,TGTGCCAGTATCCGGACCGCCGGTCAGCCCCAGCATTTT
TRBD1,TRBV20-1,14,.,TRBJ1-3,CSATTGGAGNTIYF,TGCAGTGCTACCACAGGGGGCGCAGGAAACACCATATATTTT
TRBD1,TRBV10-2,14,.,TRBJ2-7,CASNQGQVTYEQYF,TGCGCCAGCAACCAGGGACAGGTAACTTACGAGCAGTACTTC
TRBD2,TRBV12-3/TRBV12-4,15,many,TRBJ2-7,CASSLGPLAGHEQYF,TGTGCCAGCAGTTTAGGGCCCCTAGCGGGGCACGAGCAGTACTTC
.,TRBV28,15,.,TRBJ2-3,CASRGKYTLTDTQYF,TGTGCCAGCAGGGGGAAATACACCCTCACAGATACGCAGTATTTT
.,TRBV3-1,14,many,TRBJ1-2,CASSQTGRNYGYTF,TGTGCCAGCAGCCAGACCGGGAGGAACTATGGCTACACCTTC
.,TRBV6-5,17,many,TRBJ1-6,CASSSMAIREKGSPLHF,TGTGCCAGCAGTTCTATGGCCATCCGGGAAAAAGGTTCACCCCTCCACTTT
.,TRBV18,15,.,TRBJ1-6,CGSSPDKARLSPLHF,TGTGGCAGCTCCCCAGACAAGGCCCGACTTTCACCCCTCCACTTT
.,TRBV6-1,14,many,TRBJ1-5,CASSEQGGNQPQHF,TGTGCCAGCAGTGAGCAGGGAGGCAATCAGCCCCAGCATTTT
.,TRBV20-1,13,many,TRBJ1-6,CSAKSDGDSPLHF,TGCAGTGCTAAAAGTGACGGGGATTCACCCCTCCACTTT
TRBD2,TRBV20-1,16,many,TRBJ2-7,CSARGSTSVISYEQYF,TGCAGTGCTAGAGGTTCGACTAGCGTTATATCCTACGAGCAGTACTTC
.,TRBV3-1,11,many,TRBJ2-4,CASSQDQEVDF,TGTGCCAGCAGCCAAGATCAAGAAGTGGACTTC
TRBD1,TRBV7-3,15,many,TRBJ2-5,CASSQTGQYQETQYF,TGTGCCAGCAGCCAAACGGGACAGTACCAAGAGACCCAGTACTTC